This T cell receptor beta chain was captured in a study of T cell responses to AZD1222 COVID-19 vaccine (dated by TCRdb to the early 2020s). A note on the overall study: AZD1222 recipients whose second dose came at about 4 weeks and those whose second dose came at about 12 weeks were combined into one group, since spike-specific TCR depth and breadth did not differ between the two schedules. Trial participants were enrolled into age subgroups of 18-55, 56-69 and 70-plus years, which contained 148, 28 and 57 TCR-sequenced participants, respectively. A total of 230 to 250 trial participants underwent TCR sequencing, of whom 207 received two doses of AZD1222 and around 25 received two doses of the MenACWY control vaccine.

The full study reports these points: Reportedly, almost half of the unique spike-specific TCRs recognized epitopes lying outside the regions that are mutated in the B.1.351 and B.1.1.7 variants. Participants were mostly white British, with more females than males. The authors suggested clonal diversity may have been underestimated. The 56-69-year group was small, and its depth increase did not reach significance, likely because of low power. A significant rise in spike-specific TCR breadth and depth was observed after two AZD1222 doses relative to day 0 and relative to MenACWY recipients. The whole spike protein was spanned by vaccine-associated CD4 TCRs, and dominant responses were seen in regions 160-218 and 743-854. Because no samples from the day 14 peak response were available, repertoires could be characterized only after the peak T cell response. Conclusions about previously exposed vaccinees are limited because only a handful of AZD1222 recipients were SARS-CoV-2 seropositive at baseline.

As regards this clone: The clone's antigen remains unknown. The input lacks base qualities; no much larger clone sits a single base away.

Reading the label with the study, this specimen's time point is: baseline before first vaccination. The vaccinee samples were drawn from two UK trials, COV001 and COV002, one of which was a single-blind randomized controlled phase 2/3 trial testing AZD1222 (ChAdOx1 nCoV-19) in healthy adults. Trial participant PBMC samples were collected at day 0 and day 28 after the second dose for TCRbeta chain sequencing. Counted from cysteine to phenylalanine, this CDR3 has 13 amino acids. CDR3 DNA only is kept here, 39 bases in frame from base 1. V loses 6 bases of germline sequence and J loses 0 bases, and the interval between the two ends is 9 bases. The germline V gene yields SQVTM for CDR1 and ANQGSEA for CDR2. The CDR3 regions of human TCRbeta chains were subjected to immunosequencing. In the original analysis: Repertoire TCRs were checked for matches against a reference library of SARS-CoV-2-specific TCRs that had been generated using the MIRA antigen-specificity platform. Breadth meant the fraction of unique TCRs that were SARS-CoV-2-associated, whereas depth meant the fraction of total T cells that were SARS-CoV-2-associated. Using the MIRA data, each spike-specific TCR was assigned both to the spike region to which the TCR was reactive and to a CD4 or CD8 class. Log10-transformed breadth and depth values were compared by one-way ANOVA with Sidak's multiple comparisons tests. TCRdb retrieved this table from immuneACCESS and kept in-frame rearrangements only. Not all clones are present; in checked studies, unresolved V genes account for under half, and no reason is known for the remainder. The V and J calls and clone size are taken from that table; D and trimming were inferred from the DNA. Within this sample are about 130,000 clones, with approximately 88% of them counted one time only. Roughly 7.4% of the sample belongs to the ten largest clones.

This material consisted of peripheral blood, taken on day 0 of AZD1222 vaccination. In this chain, TRBV29-1 is recombined with TRBJ1-3, with the identity of the D gene unclear. The receptor comes from an adult in good health. Here is the DNA: TGCAGCGTCGGACCAAGCTCTGGAAACACCATATATTTT. This gives the protein CSVGPSSGNTIYF.